This T cell receptor beta chain was sequenced for a study of Ad26.COV2.S vaccination and SARS-CoV-2 variants. Germline-derived CDR1 and CDR2 are SGHRS and YFSETQ. The CDR3 runs to 16 residues. Trimming stripped 0 bases from V and 6 bases from J, with 19 bases between. Repertoires were generated with immunoSEQ multiplex PCR, while TCRdb's copy carries only in-frame clones and drops some. The repertoire includes some 300,000 clones, around four fifths of them detected once, and 2.1% sits in the top ten. Treatment described: some 19 received Ad26.COV2.S at low or high dose, single or two shots; five or six received placebo; per-sample allocation not given. Sample collection was performed on day 63 after the first vaccine or placebo injection.

The clonotype originates from a person between 18 and 65 years old who received the Ad26.COV2.S COVID-19 vaccine or a placebo. The starting material was peripheral blood, obtained in a trial of Ad26.COV2.S vaccine versus placebo. V and J are TRBV5-1 and TRBJ2-7, with D perhaps matching TRBD1 or TRBD2 (5 bases each). CDR3 sequence: CASSLARGASGGEQYF. As DNA, the CDR3 is TGCGCCAGCAGCTTGGCCCGAGGGGCTAGTGGAGGCGAGCAGTACTTC.